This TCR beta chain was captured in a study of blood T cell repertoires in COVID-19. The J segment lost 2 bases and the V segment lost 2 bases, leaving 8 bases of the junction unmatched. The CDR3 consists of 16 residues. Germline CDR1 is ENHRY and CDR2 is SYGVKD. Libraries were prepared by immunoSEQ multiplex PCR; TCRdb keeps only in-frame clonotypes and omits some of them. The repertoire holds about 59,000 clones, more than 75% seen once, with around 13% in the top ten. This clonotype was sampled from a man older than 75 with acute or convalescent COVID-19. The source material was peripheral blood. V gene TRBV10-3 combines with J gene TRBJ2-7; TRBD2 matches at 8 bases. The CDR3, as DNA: TGTGCCATCAGTGAGGGGGCGGGACTAGTTGCCTACGAGCAGTACTTC. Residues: CAISEGAGLVAYEQYF.